One sample yielded the 6 T cell receptor beta chains listed below, sequenced in a study of cytotoxic CD8 clonotypes in ibrutinib-treated CLL (TCRdb year 2021). Library creation used the immunoSEQ multiplex PCR assay. TCRdb took over this immuneACCESS table, retaining in-frame rearrangements with V and J assigned. Such tables are incomplete; in checked studies, under half of the missing clones stem from an unresolved V gene, and the remainder is unexplained. The sample yields 330,000 or so clones; 60% to 80% were counted once. Roughly 6% of the sample comes from the top ten. The sequencing used PBMCs, collected after 36 months of ibrutinib treatment. Receptors were obtained from a human donor with chronic lymphocytic leukemia.

In this sample, this clone turned up once. The chain is built from TRBV7-9 and TRBJ1-2, with TRBD1 as a possible D gene (6 bases). Trimming took off 5 bases at V and 2 bases at J, with 15 bases between the two ends. The CDR3 spans 15 residues. Per the germline V gene, CDR1 is SEHNR and CDR2 is FQNEAQ (reference sequence). In DNA form, the CDR3 reads TGTGCCAGCAGCAAACATTCCGGGACAAACTATGGCTACACCTTC. Protein: CASSKHSGTNYGYTF.

The rearrangement joins TRBV4-1 to TRBJ1-1; a possible D gene is TRBD1 (5 bases). V lost 4 bases and J 0 bases, leaving 12 bases between the germline ends. Germline CDR1 reads MGHRA; CDR2 reads YSYEKL. The CDR3 runs to 15 residues. The CDR3 DNA reads TGCGCCAGCAGCCTCGAAGGGGAAATGAACACTGAAGCTTTCTTT. Its translation is CASSLEGEMNTEAFF.

The chain joins TRBV4-1 to TRBJ2-7; 8 bases align to TRBD2. Trimming at V came to 1 base and at J to 7 bases, leaving 6 bases not matched to a gene. This CDR3 spans 14 amino acids. Looked up from germline, CDR1 is MGHRA and CDR2 is YSYEKL. The DNA of the CDR3 is TGCGCCAGCAGCCAAGCGGGGGGGCCGCGGGAGCAGTACTTC. Encoded protein: CASSQAGGPREQYF.

This clone was counted a few times. The gene calls are TRBV20-1 and TRBJ1-1; D is unclear. The CDR3 totals 11 residues. CDR1 is DFQATT, CDR2 SNEGSKA, per germline (reference sequence). V was clipped by 3 bases and J by 7 bases, with 9 bases between them. CDR3 in amino acids: CSARFGFEAFF. The CDR3 DNA sequence: TGCAGTGCTAGGTTTGGGTTTGAAGCTTTCTTT.

This clone was observed a handful of times. This rearrangement joins TRBV4-1 to TRBJ2-7, with D possibly being TRBD1 (5 bases). The CDR3 runs 15 residues. Looked up from germline, CDR1 is MGHRA and CDR2 is YSYEKL. V was clipped by 1 base and J by 2 bases, with 12 bases between them. CDR3 nucleotide sequence: TGCGCCAGCAGCCAAGGGATGGGCAGGGCCTACGAGCAGTACTTC. Amino acids: CASSQGMGRAYEQYF.

This chain links TRBV4-1 with TRBJ2-3; TRBD1 is a possible D gene (8 bases). V lost 2 bases to trimming and J lost 8 bases, with 23 bases between them. Germline values: CDR1 MGHRA, CDR2 YSYEKL. CDR3 size: 17 residues. The CDR3 loop is CASSQFRTGTNGVTQYF. The CDR3 DNA sequence: TGCGCCAGCAGCCAATTCCGGACAGGGACTAACGGGGTTACGCAGTATTTT.